Sequencing of this TCR beta chain was carried out in a study of cytomegalovirus exposure and HLA in healthy donors. This CDR3 is 13 amino acids long. V dropped 4 bases and J dropped 5; count of bases not matched to a gene: 7. Germline-derived CDR1 and CDR2 are GTSNPN and SVGIG (reference sequence). Concerning this clone itself: Its antigen is currently unknown.

The PCR contained 60 Vbeta and 13 Jbeta primers. Clones were read by immunoSEQ multiplex PCR, and TCRdb kept only the in-frame ones, dropping some. Found here are approximately 300,000 clones, around four fifths of them singletons; the top ten hold 1.5% to 2%. Study observations and caveats: HLA allele associations emerged for about 16,000 TCR beta sequences in a later analysis, at 0.05 false discovery rate. Usually a TCR sequence was rare, but some public TCRs were found in many donors.

The chain employs TRBV30 and TRBJ2-5; the match to TRBD2 covers 7 bases. The clonotype was recovered from a woman in her thirties or forties in good health and CMV-seropositive. Sequenced: PBMCs. Here the CDR3 reads CAWTSGPPETQYF. CDR3 in DNA: TGTGCCTGGACTAGCGGCCCCCCGGAGACCCAGTACTTC.